A single sample is the source of the 25 T cell receptor beta chains below, sequenced in a study of response to subunit inactivated influenza vaccine. TCRdb itself ran the RT-PCR reads through MiXCR, one entry per CDR3 protein. This table holds more than 700,000 distinct CDR3 sequences, approximately 21% found once. The sample was PBMCs from blood, taken about 5 days after vaccination. The receptor source for this set is a man aged 45-65 years who received an inactivated influenza vaccine.

In this sample, this clonotype turned up a few times. This chain connects TRBV20-1 to TRBJ2-1; TRBD2 matches at 11 bases. Per the germline V gene, CDR1 is DFQATT and CDR2 is SNEGSKA (reference sequence). CDR3 length equals 15 residues. Losses at the gene ends were 2 bases for V and 7 bases for J; bases not matched to a gene: 7. The CDR3 sequence is CSARWVAGGQNEQFF. The CDR3 nucleotides are TGCAGTGCTAGATGGGTAGCGGGGGGGCAAAATGAGCAGTTCTTC.

The chain carries TRBV7-8 and TRBJ1-5; a weak D match, TRBD1 (5 bases). The CDR3 sequence is 16 residues long. Germline CDR1 reads SGHVS; CDR2 reads FQNEAQ. V dropped 1 base and J dropped 4 bases, with 14 bases sitting between them. The CDR3 protein is CASSLGLRVMNQPQHF. The CDR3 region has the DNA TGTGCCAGCAGCTTAGGTCTCAGGGTGATGAATCAGCCCCAGCATTTT.

The chain is built from TRBV12-3 or TRBV12-4 and TRBJ2-7; D is unclear. This CDR3 contains 15 residues. The V end lost 5 bases, the J end lost 1 base, and 15 bases lay between the germline ends. CDR3 sequence: CASSGYPTTSYEQYF. Here the CDR3 DNA reads TGTGCCAGCAGTGGTTACCCAACGACATCCTACGAGCAGTACTTC.

This clonotype has more than one count but fewer than ten. The chain has TRBV5-1 and TRBJ2-1; no clear D gene. CDR1 is SGHRS, CDR2 YFSETQ, per germline. V lost 7 bases and J lost 0, with 11 bases in between. This CDR3 has 14 amino acids. In DNA, the CDR3 is TGCGCCAGCGCCACATCCTCCTCCTACAATGAGCAGTTCTTC. Residues: CASATSSSYNEQFF.

This clonotype was observed a few times. The J gene is TRBJ2-1, the V gene TRBV11-2; 14 bases line up with TRBD2. This CDR3 contains 18 residues. Germline V gene lookup returns CDR1 SGHAT and CDR2 FQNNGV. V dropped 4 bases and J dropped 1; count of bases not matched to a gene: 6. CDR3 sequence reads: CASSSGLAGGGSYNEQFF. For the CDR3, the DNA is TGTGCCAGCAGCTCCGGACTAGCGGGAGGTGGATCCTACAATGAGCAGTTCTTC.

The chain employs TRBV27 and TRBJ2-1; 7 positions agree with TRBD1. The length of the CDR3 is 14 residues. Germline V gives CDR1 MNHEY, CDR2 SMNVEV (reference sequence). The V and J ends lost 2 bases and 6 bases, in that order; junction bases with no gene match: 4. The CDR3 region is CASSLRGGPNEQFF. Here the CDR3 DNA reads TGTGCCAGCAGTTTAAGAGGGGGCCCCAATGAGCAGTTCTTC.

This clonotype was observed a handful of times. The genes are TRBV5-1 and TRBJ1-3; 9 bases align to TRBD1. The J segment lost 4 bases and the V segment lost 5 bases, leaving 10 bases of the junction unmatched. This CDR3 spans 16 amino acids. The V gene's germline CDR1 is SGHRS and CDR2 YFSETQ. The DNA of the CDR3 is TGCGCCAGCAGTCTCACAGGGGGCCTACCGGGAAACACCATATATTTT. This sequence encodes CASSLTGGLPGNTIYF.

The chain uses TRBV18 and TRBJ1-2; TRBD1 aligns across 7 bases. CDR3 length: 16 residues. The germline gives CDR1 KGHSH, CDR2 LQKENI. With V trimmed by 1 base and J by 4 bases, 9 bases remained unmatched. For the CDR3, the DNA is TGTGCCAGCTCACCACTAGGCGACAGGGAGGGCTATGGCTACACCTTC. Its protein product is CASSPLGDREGYGYTF. The variable domain in full, completed from reference TRBV18 and TRBJ1-2, reads NAGVMQNPRHLVRRRGQEARLRCSPMKGHSHVYWYRQLPEEGLKFMVYLQKENIIDESGMPKERFSAEFPKEGPSILRIQQVVRGDSAAYFCASSPLGDREGYGYTFGSGTRLTVV.

The V and J genes are TRBV20-1 and TRBJ1-2; D is possibly TRBD1 (6 bases). The CDR3 extends over 15 amino acids. The V gene lost 6 bases and the J gene lost 8 bases, with 25 bases spanning the gap. Germline CDR1 is DFQATT and CDR2 is SNEGSKA (reference sequence). CDR3 region: CSALTGPERSLGYTF. The CDR3 DNA is TGCAGTGCCCTGACAGGACCCGAAAGATCCCTGGGCTACACCTTC.

The J gene is TRBJ1-1, the V gene TRBV30, with 11 bases matching TRBD1. Germline CDR1 GTSNPN, CDR2 SVGIG (reference sequence). Trimming took 1 base from V and 0 from J; bases not matched to a gene: 7. The CDR3 covers 17 residues. This chain's CDR3 is CAWSAGTGGYMNTEAFF. In DNA form, the CDR3 reads TGTGCCTGGAGTGCAGGGACAGGGGGATACATGAACACTGAAGCTTTCTTT.

A few counts support this clonotype. The chain joins TRBV5-1 to TRBJ1-1; D gene unclear. V gave up 5 bases and J gave up 1 base, with 9 bases separating them. Germline CDR1 is SGHRS and CDR2 is YFSETQ. CDR3 size: 13 residues. The CDR3: CASRAEPNTEAFF. The DNA of the CDR3 is TGCGCCAGCAGGGCAGAACCGAACACTGAAGCTTTCTTT.

There are many counts of this clonotype. The J gene is TRBJ1-5, the V gene TRBV6-5; unclear D gene. Trimming took off 0 bases at V and 4 bases at J, with 7 bases between the two ends. The germline CDR1 and CDR2 sequences are MNHEY and SVGAGI. The CDR3 length is 14 residues. The CDR3 bases are TGTGCCAGCAGTTACTCTCCCGGGAATCAGCCCCAGCATTTT. This translates into CASSYSPGNQPQHF.

This clonotype was counted only a few times. CDR3 DNA sequence: TGTGCCATCAGTGAGCCGCCCTACGAGCAGTACTTC. Its translation is CAISEPPYEQYF. The chain carries TRBV10-3 and TRBJ2-7; D remains unclear. Germline loops: CDR1 ENHRY, CDR2 SYGVKD. V gave up 2 bases and J gave up 2 bases, with 4 bases separating them. This CDR3 spans 12 amino acids.

In its sample, this clonotype was seen a few times. The chain recombines TRBV20-1 with TRBJ2-1, with a possible D match to TRBD1 (6 bases). The V gene's germline CDR1 is DFQATT and CDR2 SNEGSKA (reference sequence). CDR3 size: 13 residues. V lost 5 bases, J lost 4 bases, and 12 bases lay in between. The CDR3 nucleotides read TGCAGTGCTTTTGACGACAGGTACAATGAGCAGTTCTTC. Protein sequence: CSAFDDRYNEQFF.

V is TRBV4-3 and J is TRBJ2-2; D is ambiguous. The CDR3 extends over 18 amino acids. V lost 0 bases and J 0 bases, leaving 14 bases between the germline ends. In germline, CDR1 is LGHNA, CDR2 YSLEER. Here the CDR3 reads CASSQDLSVPANTGELFF. The CDR3 DNA follows: TGCGCCAGCAGCCAAGATCTGAGTGTTCCCGCGAACACCGGGGAGCTGTTTTTT.

Only a few counts were recorded for this clonotype. The rearrangement joins TRBV11-2 to TRBJ2-5; the D is unclear. Germline V gene data show CDR1 as SGHAT and CDR2 as FQNNGV. V was clipped by 5 bases and J by 2 bases, with 9 bases between them. CDR3 length: 13 residues. The CDR3 reads CASSRPPQETQYF. In DNA, the CDR3 is TGTGCCAGCAGCCGACCGCCACAAGAGACCCAGTACTTC.

The rearrangement uses TRBV7-2 and TRBJ2-2, with D perhaps TRBD1 (6 bases). The germline V gene encodes CDR1 SGHTA and CDR2 FQGNSA. CDR3 size: 17 residues. Trimming removed 4 bases at V and 4 bases at J, with 19 bases between. Here the CDR3 reads CASSSRPGDTPTGELFF. The DNA for the CDR3 is TGTGCCAGCAGCTCACGACCAGGGGACACTCCCACCGGGGAGCTGTTTTTT.

V is TRBV3-1 and J is TRBJ2-1, with D perhaps TRBD1 (6 bases). This CDR3 is 13 amino acids long. Germline V gene data show CDR1 as LGHDT and CDR2 as YNNKEL (reference sequence). Between the trimmed V and J ends, which lost 3 bases and 7 bases, there was a span of 10 bases. This CDR3 reads CASSQRGGNEQFF. DNA of the CDR3: TGTGCCAGCAGCCAGAGAGGGGGAAATGAGCAGTTCTTC.

The chain joins TRBV7-9 to TRBJ1-4; a weak D match, TRBD1 (5 bases). Germline V gene data show CDR1 as SEHNR and CDR2 as FQNEAQ (reference sequence). CDR3 length: 12 amino acids. V was clipped by 4 bases and J by 10 bases, with 10 bases between them. The CDR3: CASSSQAAKLFF. CDR3 DNA sequence: TGTGCCAGCAGCTCACAGGCAGCAAAACTGTTTTTT.

V gene TRBV2 combines with J gene TRBJ2-7; 10 positions match TRBD2. Trimming took 6 bases from V and 4 from J; bases not matched to a gene: 6. Looked up from germline, CDR1 is SNHLY and CDR2 is FYNNEI. The length of the CDR3 is 14 residues. In DNA form, the CDR3 reads TGTGCCAGCAGCATACTAGCGGGACTATACGAGCAGTACTTC. Translated, it gives CASSILAGLYEQYF.

The chain combines TRBV29-1 with TRBJ1-1; TRBD1 aligns across 12 bases. The V segment lost 3 bases and the J segment 2 bases; nucleotides outside the gene matches: 7. Germline V lookup: CDR1 SQVTM, CDR2 ANQGSEA. The CDR3 sequence is 16 residues long. The CDR3 DNA sequence: TGCAGCGTTGATGGGACAGGGGGCCTGGTAAACACTGAAGCTTTCTTT. Its protein product is CSVDGTGGLVNTEAFF.

The chain employs TRBV2 and TRBJ2-2; D is uncertain. In germline, CDR1 is SNHLY, CDR2 FYNNEI. The CDR3 sequence is 15 residues long. Trimming removed 3 bases from V and 0 bases from J, with 8 bases in between. The CDR3, as DNA: TGTGCCAGCAGTGACTTGGGAACGAACACCGGGGAGCTGTTTTTT. It yields the protein CASSDLGTNTGELFF.

This rearrangement joins TRBV7-3 to TRBJ2-1, with 14 bases identical to TRBD2. J lost 6 bases, V lost 5 bases, and 12 bases had no gene match. Germline assignment: CDR1 SGHTA and CDR2 FQGTGA. This CDR3 has 18 amino acids. The CDR3 nucleotides read TGTGCCAGCAGCCGATCTCCGGGACTAGCGGGAGTCGGCAATGAGCAGTTCTTC. Translating gives CASSRSPGLAGVGNEQFF.

V and J are TRBV4-1 and TRBJ1-5; D is ambiguous. Germline loops: CDR1 MGHRA, CDR2 YSYEKL. V was shortened by 0 bases and J by 2 bases, with 14 bases between the two germline ends. The CDR3 contains 17 residues. CDR3: CASSQDFETRRNQPQHF. CDR3 DNA sequence: TGCGCCAGCAGCCAAGATTTCGAAACACGGCGCAATCAGCCCCAGCATTTT.

In its sample, this clonotype was seen a few times. The gene calls are TRBV12-3 or TRBV12-4 and TRBJ1-3; perhaps TRBD1 as D (5 bases). This CDR3 has 14 amino acids. Trimming removed 2 bases at V and 4 bases at J, with 9 bases between. In DNA, the CDR3 is TGTGCCAGCAGTTTATGGGACTCGGGAAACACCATATATTTT. Its protein product is CASSLWDSGNTIYF.